This T cell receptor beta chain was sequenced for a study of cytomegalovirus exposure and HLA in healthy donors. 13 Jbeta primers and 60 Vbeta primers were used for the PCR. Libraries were prepared by immunoSEQ multiplex PCR; TCRdb keeps only in-frame clonotypes and omits some of them. The sample has about 120,000 clones, 81% seen once; the top ten hold 2% to 2.5%. Germline loops: CDR1 SEHNR, CDR2 FQNEAQ (reference sequence). The length of the CDR3 is 17 residues. General study findings and limits: Productive status was seen about 90% or about 30% of the time for most TCR beta V segments in an earlier analysis.

This clone was seen a single time. Its specificity is not known. The junction and the germline gene differ at one end; a read error may be behind it. This receptor was identified in a woman in her forties in good health and CMV-seronegative. This chain uses TRBV7-9 with TRBJ1-2; 9 bases agree with TRBD1. Sequenced sample: PBMCs. The CDR3 nucleotides read TGTTCCAGCAGCTTAGCGACCGGACAGGGGTCAAACTATGGCTACACCTTC. Protein: CSSSLATGQGSNYGYTF.